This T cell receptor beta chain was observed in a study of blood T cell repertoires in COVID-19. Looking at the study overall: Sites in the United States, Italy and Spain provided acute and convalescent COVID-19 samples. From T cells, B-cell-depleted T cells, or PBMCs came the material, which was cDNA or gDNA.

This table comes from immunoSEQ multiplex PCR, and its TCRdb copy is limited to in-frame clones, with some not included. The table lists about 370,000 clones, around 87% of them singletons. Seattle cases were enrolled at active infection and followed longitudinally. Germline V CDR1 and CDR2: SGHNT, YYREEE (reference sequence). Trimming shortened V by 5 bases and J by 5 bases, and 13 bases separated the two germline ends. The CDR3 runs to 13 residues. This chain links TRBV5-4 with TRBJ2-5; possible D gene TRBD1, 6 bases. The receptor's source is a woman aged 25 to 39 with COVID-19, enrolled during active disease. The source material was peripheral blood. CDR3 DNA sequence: TGTGCCAGCAGATTCAGGGGTGTGGAGACCCAGTACTTC. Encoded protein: CASRFRGVETQYF. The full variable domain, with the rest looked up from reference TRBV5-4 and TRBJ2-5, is ETGVTQSPTHLIKTRGQQVTLRCSSQSGHNTVSWYQQALGQGPQFIFQYYREEENGRGNFPPRFSGLQFPNYSSELNVNALELDDSALYLCASRFRGVETQYFGPGTRLLVL.